The sequence of this TCR beta chain was determined in a study of Ad26.COV2.S vaccination and SARS-CoV-2 variants. Treatment in this sample: approximately 18 received Ad26.COV2.S at low or high dose, single or two shots; about 5 received placebo; per-sample allocation not given. The samples date from day 63 after the first vaccine or placebo injection. Assay: immunoSEQ multiplex PCR; the TCRdb copy retains only in-frame clones and omits some. Here the sample spans around 340,000 clones, 85% to 90% being singletons. In regard to this clone: At the DNA level, this CDR3 is encoded by other sequences in the same sample as well.

This receptor was obtained from a person aged 18-60 years who received the Ad26.COV2.S COVID-19 vaccine or a placebo. Here the sequenced sample was peripheral blood, taken in a trial of Ad26.COV2.S vaccine versus placebo.

The CDR3 loop is CASSLDRAYEQYF. In DNA form, the CDR3 reads TGTGCCAGCAGCCTTGACAGAGCCTACGAGCAGTACTTC. The V call is TRBV6-5, the J call TRBJ2-7; possibly TRBD1 for D (5 bases). This CDR3 contains 13 residues. Trimming took off 6 bases at V and 2 bases at J, with 11 bases between the two ends. CDR1 is MNHEY, CDR2 SVGAGI, per germline.